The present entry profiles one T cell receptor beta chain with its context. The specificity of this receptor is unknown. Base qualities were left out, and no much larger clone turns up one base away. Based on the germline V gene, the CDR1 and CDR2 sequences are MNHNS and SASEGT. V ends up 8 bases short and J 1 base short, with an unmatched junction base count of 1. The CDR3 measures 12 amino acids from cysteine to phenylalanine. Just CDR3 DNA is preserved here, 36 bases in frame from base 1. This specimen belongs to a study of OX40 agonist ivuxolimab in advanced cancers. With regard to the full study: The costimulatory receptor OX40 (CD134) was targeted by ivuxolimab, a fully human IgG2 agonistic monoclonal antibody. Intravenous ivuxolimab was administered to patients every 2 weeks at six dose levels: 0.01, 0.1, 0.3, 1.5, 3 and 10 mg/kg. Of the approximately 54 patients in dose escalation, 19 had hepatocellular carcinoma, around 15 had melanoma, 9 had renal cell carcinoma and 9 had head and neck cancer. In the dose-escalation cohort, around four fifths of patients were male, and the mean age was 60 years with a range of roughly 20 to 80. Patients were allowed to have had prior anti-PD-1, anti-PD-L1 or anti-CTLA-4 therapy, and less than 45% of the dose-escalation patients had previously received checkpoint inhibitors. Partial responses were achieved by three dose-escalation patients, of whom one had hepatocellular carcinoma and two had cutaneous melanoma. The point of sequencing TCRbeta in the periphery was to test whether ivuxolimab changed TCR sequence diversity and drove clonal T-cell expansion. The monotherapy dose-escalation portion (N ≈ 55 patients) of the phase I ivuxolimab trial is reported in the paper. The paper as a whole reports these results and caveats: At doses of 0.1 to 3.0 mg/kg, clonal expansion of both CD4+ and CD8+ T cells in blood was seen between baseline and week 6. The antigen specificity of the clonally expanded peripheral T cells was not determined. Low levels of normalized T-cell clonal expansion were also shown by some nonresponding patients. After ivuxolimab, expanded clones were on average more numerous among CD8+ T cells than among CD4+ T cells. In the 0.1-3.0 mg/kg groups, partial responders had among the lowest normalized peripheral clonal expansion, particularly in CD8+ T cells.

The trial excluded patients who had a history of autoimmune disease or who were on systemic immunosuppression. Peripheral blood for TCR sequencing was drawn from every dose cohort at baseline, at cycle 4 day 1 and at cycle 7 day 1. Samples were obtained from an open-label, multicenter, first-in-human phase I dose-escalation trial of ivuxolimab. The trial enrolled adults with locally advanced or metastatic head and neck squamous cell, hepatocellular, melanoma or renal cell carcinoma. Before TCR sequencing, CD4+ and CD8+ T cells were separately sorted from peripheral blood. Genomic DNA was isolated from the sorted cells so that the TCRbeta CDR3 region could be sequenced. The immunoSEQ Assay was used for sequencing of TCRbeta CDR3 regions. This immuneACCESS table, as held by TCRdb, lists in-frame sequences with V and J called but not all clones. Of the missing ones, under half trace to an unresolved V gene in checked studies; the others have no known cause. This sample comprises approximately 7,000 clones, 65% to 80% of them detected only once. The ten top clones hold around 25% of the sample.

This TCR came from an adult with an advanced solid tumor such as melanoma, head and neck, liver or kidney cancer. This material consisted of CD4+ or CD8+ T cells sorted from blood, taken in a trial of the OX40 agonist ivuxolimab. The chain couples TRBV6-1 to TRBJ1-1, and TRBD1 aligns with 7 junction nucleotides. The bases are TGTGCCAGCGAGGGGGCGAACACTGAAGCTTTCTTT. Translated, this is CASEGANTEAFF.